The clone carrying this TCR beta chain has just one count. The data derive from a study of blood T cell repertoires in COVID-19. Study-wide background: Specimens from acute and convalescent COVID-19 originated in the United States, Italy and Spain. In each case, the material was cDNA or gDNA derived from T cells, B-cell-depleted T cells, or PBMCs.

As originally analysed: Estimation of nucleated cell counts was performed using reference gene primer amplification. Clones were sequenced by immunoSEQ multiplex PCR, and TCRdb holds only the in-frame ones, with some missing. D and trimming come from the DNA, and the V and J calls and clone size come from that table. This table has about 150,000 clones, 83% appearing once. The trim removed 1 base at V and 6 bases at J, leaving 5 bases unmatched. The CDR3 is 16 residues long. Germline CDR1 SGHNT, CDR2 YENEEA. This chain connects TRBV11-3 to TRBJ2-3; 12 nucleotides align to TRBD2. The receptor was derived from an older woman with COVID-19, enrolled during active disease. Sequenced material: peripheral blood. The CDR3 spells CASSLGTSGVHDTQYF. CDR3 DNA sequence: TGTGCCAGCAGCTTAGGGACTAGCGGGGTTCATGATACGCAGTATTTT.